The sequence of this T cell receptor beta chain was determined in a study of T cell repertoires in cytomegalovirus infection. V shed 8 bases and J 3 bases; nucleotides not matched to a gene: 11. CDR1 and CDR2 (germline): SGHTA, FQGNSA. The CDR3 totals 18 residues. Via MiXCR, TCRdb re-called the reads, giving one row per CDR3 protein. The sample lists 170,000 or so distinct CDR3 sequences, roughly 17% occurring once. This sequence was found in a human donor in good health (CMV status not recorded). Some clones in this sample may be carry-over from other donors' samples. Sequences were obtained from CD8+ T cells from PBMCs. This sequence joins TRBV7-2 and TRBJ2-3; 16 nucleotides align to TRBD2. CDR3 bases: TGTGCCAGCCCTCTGGGGACTAGCGGGGGGGCGGAAACAGATACGCAGTATTTT. The encoded protein is CASPLGTSGGAETDTQYF.